This T cell receptor (beta chain) originates from a study of blood T cell repertoires in COVID-19. Overall study: In each case, the material was cDNA or gDNA derived from T cells, B-cell-depleted T cells, or PBMCs.

V gave up 3 bases and J gave up 1 base; unmatched junction bases: 6. This CDR3 comprises 15 residues. The V gene's germline CDR1 is GTSNPN and CDR2 SVGIG (reference sequence). Authors' analysis steps: The assay estimated nucleated cells by amplifying reference gene primers. The protocol was immunoSEQ multiplex PCR, while the TCRdb copy is restricted to in-frame clones and leaves out a portion. V and J calls and clone size are as listed in that table; D and trimming were resolved from the DNA. The sample holds 170,000 or so clones; 90% are singletons and the top ten take around 0.53%. Sequencing input: peripheral blood. The source is a man aged 50 to 60 with acute or convalescent COVID-19. The chain is built from TRBV30 and TRBJ1-5; 7 bases agree with TRBD1. The chain's CDR3 is CAWSNLGQSNQPQHF. The CDR3, as DNA: TGTGCCTGGAGCAACCTGGGACAGAGCAATCAGCCCCAGCATTTT.